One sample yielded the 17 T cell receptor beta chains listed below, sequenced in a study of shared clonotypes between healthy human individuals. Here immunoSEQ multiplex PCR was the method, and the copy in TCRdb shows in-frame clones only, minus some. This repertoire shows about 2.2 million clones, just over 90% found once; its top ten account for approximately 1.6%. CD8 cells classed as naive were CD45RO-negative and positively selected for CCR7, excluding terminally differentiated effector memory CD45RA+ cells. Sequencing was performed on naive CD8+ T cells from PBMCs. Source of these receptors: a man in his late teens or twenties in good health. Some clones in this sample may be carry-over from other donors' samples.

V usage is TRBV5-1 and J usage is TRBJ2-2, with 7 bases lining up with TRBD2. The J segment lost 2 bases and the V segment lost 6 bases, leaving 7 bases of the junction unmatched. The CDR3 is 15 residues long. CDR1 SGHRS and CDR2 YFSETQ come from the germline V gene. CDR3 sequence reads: CASTGRAPNTGELFF. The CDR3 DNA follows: TGCGCCAGCACAGGGAGGGCCCCTAACACCGGGGAGCTGTTTTTT.

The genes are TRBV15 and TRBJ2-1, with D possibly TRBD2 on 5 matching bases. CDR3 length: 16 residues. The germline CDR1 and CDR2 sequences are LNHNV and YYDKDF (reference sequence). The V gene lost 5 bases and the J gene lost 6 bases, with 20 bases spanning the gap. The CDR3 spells CATSPPRRIPLNEQFF. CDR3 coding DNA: TGTGCCACCAGCCCCCCGAGGAGGATCCCGCTCAATGAGCAGTTCTTC. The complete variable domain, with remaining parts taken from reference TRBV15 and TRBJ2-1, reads DAMVIQNPRYQVTQFGKPVTLSCSQTLNHNVMYWYQQKSSQAPKLLFHYYDKDFNNEADTPDNFQSRRPNTSFCFLDIRSPGLGDTAMYLCATSPPRRIPLNEQFFGPGTRLTVL.

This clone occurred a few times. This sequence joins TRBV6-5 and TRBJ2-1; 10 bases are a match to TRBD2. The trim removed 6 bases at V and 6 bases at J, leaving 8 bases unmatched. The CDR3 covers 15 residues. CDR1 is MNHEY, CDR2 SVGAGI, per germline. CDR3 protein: CASSSLAGVRNEQFF. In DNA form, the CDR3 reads TGTGCCAGCAGCTCCCTAGCGGGAGTTCGCAATGAGCAGTTCTTC.

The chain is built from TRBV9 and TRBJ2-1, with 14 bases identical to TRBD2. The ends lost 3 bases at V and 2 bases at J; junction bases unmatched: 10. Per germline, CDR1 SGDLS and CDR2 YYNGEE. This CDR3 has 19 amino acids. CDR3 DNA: TGTGCCAGCAGCGCCTCCGGGACTAGCGGGAGAGGCGCCTACAATGAGCAGTTCTTC. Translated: CASSASGTSGRGAYNEQFF.

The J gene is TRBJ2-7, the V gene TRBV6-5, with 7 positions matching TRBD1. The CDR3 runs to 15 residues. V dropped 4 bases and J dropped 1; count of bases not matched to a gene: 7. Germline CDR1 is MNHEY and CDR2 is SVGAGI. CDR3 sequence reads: CASSSLDRSSYEQYF. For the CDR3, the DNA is TGTGCCAGCAGTTCGCTGGACAGGTCGTCCTACGAGCAGTACTTC.

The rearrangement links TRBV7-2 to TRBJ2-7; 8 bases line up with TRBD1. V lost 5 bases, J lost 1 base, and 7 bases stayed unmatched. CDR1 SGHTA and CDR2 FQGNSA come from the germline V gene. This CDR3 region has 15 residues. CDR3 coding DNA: TGTGCCAGCAGCGCCCGGGGACAGGCTTCCTACGAGCAGTACTTC. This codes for CASSARGQASYEQYF.

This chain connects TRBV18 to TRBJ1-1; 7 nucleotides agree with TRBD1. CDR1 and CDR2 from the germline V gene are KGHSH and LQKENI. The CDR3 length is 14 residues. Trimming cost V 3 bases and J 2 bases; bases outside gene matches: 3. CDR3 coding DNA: TGTGCCAGCTCACCCTACAGGGGAAACACTGAAGCTTTCTTT. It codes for CASSPYRGNTEAFF.

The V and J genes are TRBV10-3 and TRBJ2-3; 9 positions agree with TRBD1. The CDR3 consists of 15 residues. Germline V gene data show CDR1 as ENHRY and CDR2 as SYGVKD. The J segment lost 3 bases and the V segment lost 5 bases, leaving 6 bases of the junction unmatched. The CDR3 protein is CAISYDRGKTDTQYF. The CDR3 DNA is TGTGCCATCAGTTATGACAGGGGGAAGACAGATACGCAGTATTTT.

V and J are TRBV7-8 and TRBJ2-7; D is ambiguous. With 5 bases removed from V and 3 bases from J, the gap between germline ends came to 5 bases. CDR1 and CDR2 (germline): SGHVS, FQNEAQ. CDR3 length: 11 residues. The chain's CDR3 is CASSINYEQYF. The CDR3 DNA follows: TGTGCCAGCAGCATCAACTACGAGCAGTACTTC.

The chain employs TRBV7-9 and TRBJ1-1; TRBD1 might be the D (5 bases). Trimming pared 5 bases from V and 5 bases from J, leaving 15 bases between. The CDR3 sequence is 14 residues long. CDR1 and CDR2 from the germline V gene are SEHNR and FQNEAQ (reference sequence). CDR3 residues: CASSPDLRGTEAFF. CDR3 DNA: TGTGCCAGCAGCCCAGACCTGCGGGGGACTGAAGCTTTCTTT.

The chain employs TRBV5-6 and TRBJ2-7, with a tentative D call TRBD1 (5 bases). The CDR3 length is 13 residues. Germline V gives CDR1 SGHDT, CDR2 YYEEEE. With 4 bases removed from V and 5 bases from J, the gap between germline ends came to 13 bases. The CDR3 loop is CASSAAGPDEQYF. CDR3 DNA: TGTGCCAGCAGCGCAGCAGGGCCGGACGAGCAGTACTTC.

CDR3 in DNA: TGTGCCAGCAGGAATAGACAGGGAAGGGGCACTGAAGCTTTCTTT. As protein: CASRNRQGRGTEAFF. The chain joins TRBV6-1 to TRBJ1-1; 7 nucleotides agree with TRBD1. The germline V gene has CDR1 MNHNS and CDR2 SASEGT. The CDR3 contains 15 residues. The junction had 11 bases not matched to a gene; V was cut back by 6 bases and J by 4 bases.

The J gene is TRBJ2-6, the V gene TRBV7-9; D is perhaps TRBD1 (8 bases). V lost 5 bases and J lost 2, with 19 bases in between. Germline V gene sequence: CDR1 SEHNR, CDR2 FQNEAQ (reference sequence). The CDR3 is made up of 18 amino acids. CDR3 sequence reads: CASSGRDRNATGANVLTF. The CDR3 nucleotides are TGTGCCAGCAGCGGGAGGGACAGGAACGCTACTGGGGCCAACGTCCTGACTTTC.

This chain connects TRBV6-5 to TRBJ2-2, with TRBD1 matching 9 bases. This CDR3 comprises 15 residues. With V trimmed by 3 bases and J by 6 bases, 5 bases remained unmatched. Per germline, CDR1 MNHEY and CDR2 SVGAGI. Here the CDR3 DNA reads TGTGCCAGCAGTTATACAGGGGGCTCGGCCGGGGAGCTGTTTTTT. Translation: CASSYTGGSAGELFF.

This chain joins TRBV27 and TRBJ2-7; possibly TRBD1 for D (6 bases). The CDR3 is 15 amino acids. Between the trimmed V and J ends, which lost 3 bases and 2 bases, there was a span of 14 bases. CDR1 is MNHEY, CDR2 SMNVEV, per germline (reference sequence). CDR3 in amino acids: CASSLSQGLAYEQYF. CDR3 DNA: TGTGCCAGCAGTTTGTCACAGGGTTTGGCCTACGAGCAGTACTTC.

Here the CDR3 DNA reads TGTGCCAGCAGCTGGCGGATGGGGGAGACCCAGTACTTC. It yields the protein CASSWRMGETQYF. The chain has TRBV5-4 and TRBJ2-5; D unclear. Trimming took off 3 bases at V and 5 bases at J, with 11 bases between the two ends. The CDR3 spans 13 residues. Per germline, CDR1 SGHNT and CDR2 YYREEE (reference sequence).

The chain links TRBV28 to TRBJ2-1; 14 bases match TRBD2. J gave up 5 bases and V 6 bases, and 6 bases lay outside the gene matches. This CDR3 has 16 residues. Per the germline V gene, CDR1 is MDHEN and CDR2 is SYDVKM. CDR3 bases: TGTGCCAGCAGCTTGACTAGCGGGAGGGGGAACAATGAGCAGTTCTTC. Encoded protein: CASSLTSGRGNNEQFF.